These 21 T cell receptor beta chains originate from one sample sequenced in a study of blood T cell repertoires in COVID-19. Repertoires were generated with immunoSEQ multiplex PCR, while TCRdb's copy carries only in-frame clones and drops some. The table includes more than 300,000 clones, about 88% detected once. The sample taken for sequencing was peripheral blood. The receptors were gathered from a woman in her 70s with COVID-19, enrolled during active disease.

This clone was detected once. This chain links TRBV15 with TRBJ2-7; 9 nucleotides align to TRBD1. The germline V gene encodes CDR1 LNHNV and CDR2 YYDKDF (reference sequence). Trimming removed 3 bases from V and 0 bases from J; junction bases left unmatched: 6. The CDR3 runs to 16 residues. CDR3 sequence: CATSREKTGGSYEQYF. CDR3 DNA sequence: TGTGCCACCAGCAGGGAAAAGACAGGGGGCTCCTACGAGCAGTACTTC. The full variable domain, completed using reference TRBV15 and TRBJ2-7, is DAMVIQNPRYQVTQFGKPVTLSCSQTLNHNVMYWYQQKSSQAPKLLFHYYDKDFNNEADTPDNFQSRRPNTSFCFLDIRSPGLGDTAMYLCATSREKTGGSYEQYFGPGTRLTVT.

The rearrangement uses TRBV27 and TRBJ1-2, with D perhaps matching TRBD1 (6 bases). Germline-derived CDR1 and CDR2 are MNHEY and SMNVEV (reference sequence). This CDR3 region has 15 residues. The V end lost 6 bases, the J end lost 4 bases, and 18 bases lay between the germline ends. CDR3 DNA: TGTGCCAGCAGAGATACAGGGTTAGAGCCCTATGGCTACACCTTC. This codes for CASRDTGLEPYGYTF.

CDR3 protein: CATSGSQGTGQPQHF. The CDR3 DNA reads as TGTGCCACCAGTGGTTCTCAGGGGACCGGTCAGCCCCAGCATTTT. The chain links TRBV24-1 to TRBJ1-5; TRBD1 might be the D (6 bases). Trimming removed 5 bases from V and 6 bases from J, with 16 bases in between. Germline CDR1 and CDR2: KGHDR and SFDVKD. The CDR3 sequence is 15 residues long.

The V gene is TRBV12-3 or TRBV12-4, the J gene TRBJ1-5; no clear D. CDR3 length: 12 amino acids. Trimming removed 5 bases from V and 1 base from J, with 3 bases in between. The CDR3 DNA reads TGTGCCAGCAGTCGGAGCAATCAGCCCCAGCATTTT. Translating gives CASSRSNQPQHF.

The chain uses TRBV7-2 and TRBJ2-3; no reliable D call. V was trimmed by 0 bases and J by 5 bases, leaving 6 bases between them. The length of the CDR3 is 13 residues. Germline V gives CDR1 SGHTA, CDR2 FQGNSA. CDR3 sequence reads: CASSLAREDTQYF. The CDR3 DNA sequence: TGTGCCAGCAGCTTAGCGCGCGAAGATACGCAGTATTTT.

CDR3 region: CASSWGDRAYTEAFF. The DNA of the CDR3 is TGCGCCAGCAGCTGGGGGGACAGGGCCTACACTGAAGCTTTCTTT. This chain links TRBV5-1 with TRBJ1-1, with 9 bases that match TRBD1. The V gene's germline CDR1 is SGHRS and CDR2 YFSETQ. The trim removed 3 bases at V and 3 bases at J, leaving 6 bases unmatched. The CDR3 totals 15 residues.

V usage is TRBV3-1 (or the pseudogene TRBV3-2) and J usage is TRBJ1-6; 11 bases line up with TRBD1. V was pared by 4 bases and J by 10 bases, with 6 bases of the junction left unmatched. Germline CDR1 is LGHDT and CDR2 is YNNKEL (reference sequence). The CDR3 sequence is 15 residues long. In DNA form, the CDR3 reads TGTGCCAGCAGCCCTAACCGGGACAGGGGGTCACCCCTCCACTTT. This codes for CASSPNRDRGSPLHF.

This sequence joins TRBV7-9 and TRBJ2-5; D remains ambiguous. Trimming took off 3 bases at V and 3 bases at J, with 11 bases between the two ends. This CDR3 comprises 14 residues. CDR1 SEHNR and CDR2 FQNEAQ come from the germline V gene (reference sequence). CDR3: CASSFSTLEETQYF. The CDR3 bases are TGTGCCAGCAGCTTCTCCACTTTAGAAGAGACCCAGTACTTC.

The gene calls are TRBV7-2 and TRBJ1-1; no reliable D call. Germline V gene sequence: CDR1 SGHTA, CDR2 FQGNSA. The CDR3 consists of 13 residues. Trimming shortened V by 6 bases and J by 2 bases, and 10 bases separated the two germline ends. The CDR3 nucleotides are TGTGCCAGCAGGCCGGTATCTAACACTGAAGCTTTCTTT. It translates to CASRPVSNTEAFF.

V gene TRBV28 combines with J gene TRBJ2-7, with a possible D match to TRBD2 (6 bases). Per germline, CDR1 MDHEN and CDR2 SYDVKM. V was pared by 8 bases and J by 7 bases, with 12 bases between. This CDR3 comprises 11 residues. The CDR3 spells CASDVEGEQYF. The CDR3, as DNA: TGTGCCAGCGATGTGGAGGGGGAGCAGTACTTC. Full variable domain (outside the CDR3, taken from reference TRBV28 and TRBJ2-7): DVKVTQSSRYLVKRTGEKVFLECVQDMDHENMFWYRQDPGLGLRLIYFSYDVKMKEKGDIPEGYSVSREKKERFSLILESASTNQTSMYLCASDVEGEQYFGPGTRLTVT.

Here the CDR3 DNA reads TGTGCCAGCAGAAATTTCAACTCAACAGATACGCAGTATTTT. The encoded protein is CASRNFNSTDTQYF. The chain combines TRBV7-9 with TRBJ2-3; no clear D. This CDR3 contains 14 residues. CDR1 and CDR2 (germline): SEHNR, FQNEAQ (reference sequence). V gave up 6 bases and J gave up 3 bases, with 13 bases separating them.

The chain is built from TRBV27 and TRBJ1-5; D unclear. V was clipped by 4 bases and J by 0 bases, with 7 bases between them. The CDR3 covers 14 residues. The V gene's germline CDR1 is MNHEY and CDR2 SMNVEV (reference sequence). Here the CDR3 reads CASSSELSNQPQHF. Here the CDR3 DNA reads TGTGCCAGCAGTTCTGAACTTAGCAATCAGCCCCAGCATTTT.

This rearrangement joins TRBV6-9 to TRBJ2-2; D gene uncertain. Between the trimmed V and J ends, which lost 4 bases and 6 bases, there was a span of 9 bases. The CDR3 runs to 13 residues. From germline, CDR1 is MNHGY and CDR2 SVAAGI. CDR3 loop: CASSFPRSGELFF. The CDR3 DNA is TGTGCCAGCAGTTTCCCCAGGTCCGGGGAGCTGTTTTTT.

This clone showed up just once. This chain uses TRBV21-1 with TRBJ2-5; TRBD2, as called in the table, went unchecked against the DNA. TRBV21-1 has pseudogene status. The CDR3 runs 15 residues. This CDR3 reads CASSKRSQRKETQYF. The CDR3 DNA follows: TGTGCCAGCAGCAAACGAAGTCAGCGTAAAGAGACCCAGTACTTC.

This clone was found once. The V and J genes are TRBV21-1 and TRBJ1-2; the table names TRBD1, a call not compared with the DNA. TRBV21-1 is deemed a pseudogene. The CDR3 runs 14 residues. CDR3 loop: CASSTRDRVYGYTF. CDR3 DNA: TGTGCCAGCAGCACCAGGGACAGAGTCTATGGCTACACCTTC.

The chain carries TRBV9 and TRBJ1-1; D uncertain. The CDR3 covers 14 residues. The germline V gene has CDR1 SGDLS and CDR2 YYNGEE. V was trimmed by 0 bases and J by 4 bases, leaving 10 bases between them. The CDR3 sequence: CASSVGVLPTEAFF. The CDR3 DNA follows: TGTGCCAGCAGCGTAGGAGTACTGCCCACTGAAGCTTTCTTT.

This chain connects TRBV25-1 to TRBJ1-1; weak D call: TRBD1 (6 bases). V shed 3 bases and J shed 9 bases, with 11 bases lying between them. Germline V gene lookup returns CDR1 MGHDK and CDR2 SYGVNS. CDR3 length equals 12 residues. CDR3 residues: CASSDWGLKAFF. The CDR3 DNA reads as TGTGCCAGCAGTGATTGGGGGCTAAAAGCTTTCTTT.

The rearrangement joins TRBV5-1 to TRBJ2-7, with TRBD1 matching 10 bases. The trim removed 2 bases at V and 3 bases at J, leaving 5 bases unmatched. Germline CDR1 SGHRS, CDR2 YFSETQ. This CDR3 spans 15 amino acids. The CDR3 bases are TGCGCCAGCAGCTTTGGACAGGGGGTCTACTACGAGCAGTACTTC. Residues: CASSFGQGVYYEQYF.

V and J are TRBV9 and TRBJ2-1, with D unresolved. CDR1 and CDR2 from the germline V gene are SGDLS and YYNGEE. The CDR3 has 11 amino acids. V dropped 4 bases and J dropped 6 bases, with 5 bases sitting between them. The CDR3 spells CASSRSNEQFF. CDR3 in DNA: TGTGCCAGCAGCCGCAGCAATGAGCAGTTCTTC.

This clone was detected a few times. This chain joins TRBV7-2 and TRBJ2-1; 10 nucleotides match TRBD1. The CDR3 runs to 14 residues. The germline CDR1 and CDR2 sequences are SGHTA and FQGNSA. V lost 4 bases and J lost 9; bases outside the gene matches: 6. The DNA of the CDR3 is TGTGCCAGCAGCTCCTGGACAGGGGGTTTTGAGCAGTTCTTC. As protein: CASSSWTGGFEQFF.

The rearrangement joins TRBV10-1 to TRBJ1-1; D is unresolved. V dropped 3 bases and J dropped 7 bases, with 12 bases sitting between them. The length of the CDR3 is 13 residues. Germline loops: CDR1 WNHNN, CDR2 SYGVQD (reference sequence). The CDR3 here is CASSDPGEFEAFF. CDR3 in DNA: TGCGCCAGCAGTGACCCCGGGGAATTTGAAGCTTTCTTT.